Reported below is one T cell receptor (beta chain). Its specificity is unknown. Each CDR3 protein is one row after TCRdb ran MiXCR on the PCR reads. This sample has under 350,000 distinct CDR3 sequences; over 20% occur once, and the top ten carry roughly 0.7%. The sample is drawn from a study of molecular identifiers for immune sequencing clone quantification. Whole-study results and caveats: Among about a million naive cells, spiked Jurkat TCR RNA from a single cell was reportedly detectable.

Deletions cut 7 bases from V and 9 bases from J, with 13 bases between. The germline V gene encodes CDR1 SGHDN and CDR2 FVKESK. The CDR3 spans 12 residues. Naive CD8 T cells were sorted, and the gate applied was CD8+CD4-CCR7+CD45RA+. The V gene is TRBV14, the J gene TRBJ2-1; tentatively, D is TRBD1 (7 bases). This TCR came from a human donor in good health. Some libraries in this study had Jurkat cell RNA spiked in. The sample consisted of naive CD8+ T cells from blood, with Jurkat cell RNA spiked in. Subset given: FACS-sorted CD8+CD4-CCR7+CD45RA+ naive T cells. The CDR3: CASKTGRSEQFF. For the CDR3, the DNA is TGTGCCAGCAAGACAGGGAGGAGTGAGCAGTTCTTC.